What follows are 12 T cell receptor beta chains derived from one specimen sequenced in a study of T cells in women clearing cervical HPV infection. Sequencing was performed with immunoSEQ multiplex PCR; in TCRdb, only in-frame clones are kept and a portion is missing. This sample contains about 28,000 clones. The material sequenced was blood buffy coat. These receptors all come from a woman between 18 and 70 years old with a cervical HPV16 infection that either progressed to CIN3+ or cleared (not recorded which).

Of note for this clone: Read data end 3 residues before the CDR3 end; the end is taken from the germline J gene. This chain uses TRBV14 with TRBJ2-3; 11 bases align to TRBD2. V shed 4 bases, J shed 0 bases, and the junction held 3 bases outside the gene matches. The CDR3 consists of 16 residues. From germline, CDR1 is SGHDN and CDR2 FVKESK. The CDR3: CASSPGLAASTDTQYF. Incomplete CDR3 DNA: TGTGCCAGCAGCCCGGGACTAGCGGCTAGCACAGATACG.

On this clone: Coverage ceases 3 residues before the CDR3 finishes, and the germline J gene fills in the end. The chain recombines TRBV19 with TRBJ1-1; TRBD1 matches at 9 bases. V lost 3 bases to trimming and J lost 5 bases; unmatched junction nucleotides: 13. This CDR3 is built from 17 residues. Looked up from germline, CDR1 is LNHDA and CDR2 is SQIVND (reference sequence). The sequenced CDR3 bases are TGTGCCAGTAGTATTGACCGGGACAGGGTCGGCACAACTGAA. It codes for CASSIDRDRVGTTE. The full CDR3 sequence reads CASSIDRDRVGTTEAFF.

As to this clone: The missing CDR3 end, 3 residues past where the read stops, is filled in from the germline J gene. The rearrangement links TRBV9 to TRBJ2-2; D ambiguous. The CDR3 is 16 amino acids. Germline V CDR1 and CDR2: SGDLS, YYNGEE. Trimming shortened V by 0 bases and J by 4 bases, and 13 bases separated the two germline ends. The sequenced CDR3 bases are TGTGCCAGCAGCGTAGGATCAGGCGTCGGCACCGGGGAG. It is translated as CASSVGSGVGTGE. The whole CDR3 is CASSVGSGVGTGELFF.

Details on this clone: The sequence runs out 3 residues before the end of the CDR3; the remainder is reconstructed from the germline J gene. The chain carries TRBV5-1 and TRBJ2-3, with 8 bases that match TRBD2. Germline CDR1 and CDR2: SGHRS and YFSETQ. This CDR3 region has 14 residues. Trimming cost V 6 bases and J 2 bases; bases outside gene matches: 5. The CDR3 DNA, read in part, is TGCGCCAGCAATAAGCGGGGGAACACAGATACG. Its protein product is CASNKRGNTDT. The entire CDR3 sequence reads CASNKRGNTDTQYF.

Concerning this clone itself: The read ends 3 residues before the CDR3 terminus; that terminus is restored from the germline J gene. The chain uses TRBV10-3 and TRBJ2-1; D ambiguous. This CDR3 spans 13 amino acids. The germline V gene encodes CDR1 ENHRY and CDR2 SYGVKD. V was pared by 3 bases and J by 3 bases, with 6 bases between. The covered CDR3 bases are TGTGCCATCAGTGAAGTCAGCTACAATGAG. It is translated as CAISEVSYNE. The whole CDR3 protein is CAISEVSYNEQFF.

Details on this clone: The missing CDR3 end, 3 residues past where the read stops, is filled in from the germline J gene. The chain couples TRBV4-1 to TRBJ1-2, with D unresolved. Germline V gene lookup returns CDR1 MGHRA and CDR2 YSYEKL. The CDR3 runs 15 residues. The CDR3 sequence: CASSQGAFPSNDYTF. CDR3 DNA (partial): TGCGCCAGCAGCCAAGGGGCATTTCCGTCTAACGAC.

A note on this clone: The sequence runs out 3 residues before the end of the CDR3; the remainder is reconstructed from the germline J gene. The chain links TRBV2 to TRBJ2-1, with 7 bases matching TRBD2. Germline V CDR1 and CDR2: SNHLY, FYNNEI. The CDR3 has 15 amino acids. V lost 3 bases to trimming and J lost 4 bases; unmatched junction nucleotides: 6. The CDR3 here is CASSDRRGDYNEQFF. Incomplete CDR3 DNA: TGTGCCAGCAGTGACAGACGGGGGGATTACAATGAG.

Details on this clone: The CDR3 is cut off 3 residues early in the read; its end comes from the germline J gene. The rearrangement uses TRBV7-3 and TRBJ1-1, with TRBD1 matching over 8 bases. V shed 5 bases and J 3 bases; nucleotides not matched to a gene: 5. This CDR3 is built from 14 residues. Germline CDR1 is SGHTA and CDR2 is FQGTGA. CDR3 DNA, as far as it was read: TGTGCCAGCAGCCCGACAGGGGCTGACACTGAA. Amino acids: CASSPTGADTE. The entire CDR3 sequence reads CASSPTGADTEAFF.

Regarding this clone: The read comes to an end 3 residues before the CDR3 does, leaving the germline J gene to fill in the end. The chain uses TRBV7-2 and TRBJ1-2, with D hard to call. CDR3 length equals 16 residues. Trimming shortened V by 0 bases and J by 2 bases, and 13 bases separated the two germline ends. The germline gives CDR1 SGHTA, CDR2 FQGNSA. The CDR3 DNA, read in part, is TGTGCCAGCAGCTTAGCGGGCCGCAGGTCCAACTATGGC. It encodes CASSLAGRRSNYG. The whole CDR3 region reads CASSLAGRRSNYGYTF.

In regard to this clone: The read terminates 3 residues ahead of where the CDR3 ends, so the germline J gene completes it. This rearrangement joins TRBV29-1 to TRBJ2-2, with D possibly matching TRBD1 (6 bases). In germline, CDR1 is SQVTM, CDR2 ANQGSEA. The CDR3 sequence is 14 residues long. CDR3 protein: CSVELGAANEKLFF. The CDR3 bases that were read are TGCAGCGTTGAATTGGGGGCTGCTAATGAAAAG.

Notes on this clone: Read data end 3 residues before the CDR3 end; the end is taken from the germline J gene. The rearrangement uses TRBV7-8 and TRBJ1-4; TRBD1 matches at 10 bases. The CDR3 spans 14 residues. Germline trimming cut 1 base from V and 8 bases from J; bases unmatched to any gene: 1. Germline V gene data show CDR1 as SGHVS and CDR2 as FQNEAQ. The sequenced CDR3 bases are TGTGCCAGCAGCTTAGGGACAGGGGGGGAAAAA. It codes for CASSLGTGGEK. The full CDR3 reads CASSLGTGGEKLFF.

As for this clone: The observed sequence ends 3 residues before the CDR3 terminus, with the missing tail filled in from the germline J gene. The chain has TRBV5-1 and TRBJ2-3; 8 bases are shared with TRBD1. With V trimmed by 4 bases and J by 0 bases, 4 bases remained unmatched. This CDR3 comprises 15 residues. Germline V gives CDR1 SGHRS, CDR2 YFSETQ. CDR3 bases read: TGCGCCAGCAGCCTCGGACAGGGTAGCACAGATACG. Translated: CASSLGQGSTDT. The entire CDR3 reads CASSLGQGSTDTQYF. The variable domain in full, with the rest retrieved from reference TRBV5-1 and TRBJ2-3, is KAGVTQTPRYLIKTRGQQVTLSCSPISGHRSVSWYQQTPGQGLQFLFEYFSETQRNKGNFPGRFSGRQFSNSRSEMNVSTLELGDSALYLCASSLGQGSTDTQYFGPGTRLTVL.